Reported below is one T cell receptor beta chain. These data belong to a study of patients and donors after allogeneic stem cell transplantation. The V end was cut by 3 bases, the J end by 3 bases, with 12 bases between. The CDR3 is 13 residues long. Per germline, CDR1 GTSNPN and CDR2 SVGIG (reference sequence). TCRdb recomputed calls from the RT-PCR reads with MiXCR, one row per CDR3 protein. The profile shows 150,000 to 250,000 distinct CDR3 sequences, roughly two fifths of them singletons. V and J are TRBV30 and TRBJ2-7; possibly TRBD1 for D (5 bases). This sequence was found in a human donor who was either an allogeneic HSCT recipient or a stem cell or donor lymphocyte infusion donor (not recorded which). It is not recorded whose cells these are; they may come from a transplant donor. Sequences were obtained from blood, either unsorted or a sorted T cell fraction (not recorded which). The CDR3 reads CAWSARTYYEQYF. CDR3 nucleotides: TGTGCCTGGAGCGCCAGGACATACTACGAGCAGTACTTC.